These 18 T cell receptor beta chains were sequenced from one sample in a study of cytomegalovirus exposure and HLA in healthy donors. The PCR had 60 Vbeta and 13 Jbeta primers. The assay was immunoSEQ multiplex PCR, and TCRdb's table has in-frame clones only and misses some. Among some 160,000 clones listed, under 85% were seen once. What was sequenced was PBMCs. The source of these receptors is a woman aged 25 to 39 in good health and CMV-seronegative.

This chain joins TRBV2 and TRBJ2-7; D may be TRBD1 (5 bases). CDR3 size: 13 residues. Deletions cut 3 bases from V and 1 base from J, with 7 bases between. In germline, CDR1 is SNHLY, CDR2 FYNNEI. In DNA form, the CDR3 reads TGTGCCAGCAGTGACAGGGCTTCCTACGAGCAGTACTTC. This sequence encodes CASSDRASYEQYF. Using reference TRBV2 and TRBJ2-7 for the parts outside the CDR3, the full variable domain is EPEVTQTPSHQVTQMGQEVILRCVPISNHLYFYWYRQILGQKVEFLVSFYNNEISEKSEIFDDQFSVERPDGSNFTLKIRSTKLEDSAMYFCASSDRASYEQYFGPGTRLTVT.

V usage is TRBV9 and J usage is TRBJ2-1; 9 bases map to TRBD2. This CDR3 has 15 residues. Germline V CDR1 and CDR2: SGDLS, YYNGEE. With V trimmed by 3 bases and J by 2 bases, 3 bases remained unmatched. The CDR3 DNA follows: TGTGCCAGCAGCGGAGGACTAGCGCCCTACAATGAGCAGTTCTTC. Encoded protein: CASSGGLAPYNEQFF.

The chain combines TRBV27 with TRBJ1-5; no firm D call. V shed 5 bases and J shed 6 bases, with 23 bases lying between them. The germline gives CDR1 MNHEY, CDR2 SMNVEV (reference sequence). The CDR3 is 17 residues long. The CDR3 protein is CASSKGLLGIGPQPQHF. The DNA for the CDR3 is TGTGCCAGCAGTAAAGGACTCCTCGGGATAGGACCTCAGCCCCAGCATTTT.

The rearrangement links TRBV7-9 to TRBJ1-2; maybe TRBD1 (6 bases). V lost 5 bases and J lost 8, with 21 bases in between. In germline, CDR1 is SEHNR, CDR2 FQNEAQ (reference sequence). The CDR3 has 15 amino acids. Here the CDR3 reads CASSNNLQGEEGYTF. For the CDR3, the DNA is TGTGCCAGCAGCAACAACTTACAGGGAGAGGAGGGCTACACCTTC. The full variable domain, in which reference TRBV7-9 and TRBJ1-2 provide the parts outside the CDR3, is DTGVSQNPRHKITKRGQNVTFRCDPISEHNRLYWYRQTLGQGPEFLTYFQNEAQLEKSRLLSDRFSAERPKGSFSTLEIQRTEQGDSAMYLCASSNNLQGEEGYTFGSGTRLTVV.

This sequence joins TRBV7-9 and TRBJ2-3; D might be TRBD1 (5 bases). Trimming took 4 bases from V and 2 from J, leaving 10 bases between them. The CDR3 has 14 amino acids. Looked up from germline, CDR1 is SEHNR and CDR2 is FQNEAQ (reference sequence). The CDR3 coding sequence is TGTGCCAGCAGCTGGGGCGAGTACACAGATACGCAGTATTTT. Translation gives CASSWGEYTDTQYF.

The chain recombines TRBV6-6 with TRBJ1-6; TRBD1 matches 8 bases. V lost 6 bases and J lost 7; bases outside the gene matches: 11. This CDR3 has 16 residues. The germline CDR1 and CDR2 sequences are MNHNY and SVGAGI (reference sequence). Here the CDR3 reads CASSRRQGRVNSPLHF. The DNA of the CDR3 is TGTGCCAGCAGCCGGCGACAGGGGCGGGTCAATTCACCCCTCCACTTT.

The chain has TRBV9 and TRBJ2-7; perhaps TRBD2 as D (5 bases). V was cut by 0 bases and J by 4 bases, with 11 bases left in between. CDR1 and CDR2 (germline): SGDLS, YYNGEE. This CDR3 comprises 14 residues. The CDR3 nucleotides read TGTGCCAGCAGCGTAGGAGCGGTTCAGTACGAGCAGTACTTC. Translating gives CASSVGAVQYEQYF.

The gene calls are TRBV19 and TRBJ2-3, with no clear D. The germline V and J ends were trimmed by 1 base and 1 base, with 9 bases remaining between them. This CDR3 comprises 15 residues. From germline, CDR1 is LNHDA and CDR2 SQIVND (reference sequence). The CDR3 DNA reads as TGTGCCAGTAGTATAGGGGTGCAGGGCACAGATACGCAGTATTTT. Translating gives CASSIGVQGTDTQYF.

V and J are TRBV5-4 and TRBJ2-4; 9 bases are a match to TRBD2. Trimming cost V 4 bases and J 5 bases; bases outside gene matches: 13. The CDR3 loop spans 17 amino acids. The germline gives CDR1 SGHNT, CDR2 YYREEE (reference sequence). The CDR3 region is CASSLEGRGGRENIQYF. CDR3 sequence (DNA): TGTGCCAGCAGCCTGGAGGGGCGGGGGGGGCGAGAAAACATTCAGTACTTC. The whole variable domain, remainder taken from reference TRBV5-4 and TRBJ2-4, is ETGVTQSPTHLIKTRGQQVTLRCSSQSGHNTVSWYQQALGQGPQFIFQYYREEENGRGNFPPRFSGLQFPNYSSELNVNALELDDSALYLCASSLEGRGGRENIQYFGAGTRLSVL.

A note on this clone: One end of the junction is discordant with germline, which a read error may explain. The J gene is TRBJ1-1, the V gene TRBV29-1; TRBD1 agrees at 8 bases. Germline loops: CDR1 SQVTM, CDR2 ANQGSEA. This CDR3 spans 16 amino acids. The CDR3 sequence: CSVEGTGVGLITEAFF. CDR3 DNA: TGCAGCGTGGAAGGGACAGGAGTGGGATTGATCACTGAAGCTTTCTTT.

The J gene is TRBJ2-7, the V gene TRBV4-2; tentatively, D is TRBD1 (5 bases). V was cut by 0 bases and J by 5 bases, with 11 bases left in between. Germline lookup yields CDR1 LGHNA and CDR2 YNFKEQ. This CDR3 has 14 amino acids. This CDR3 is CASSQDRDIHEQYF. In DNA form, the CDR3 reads TGTGCCAGCAGCCAAGACAGGGATATCCACGAGCAGTACTTC.

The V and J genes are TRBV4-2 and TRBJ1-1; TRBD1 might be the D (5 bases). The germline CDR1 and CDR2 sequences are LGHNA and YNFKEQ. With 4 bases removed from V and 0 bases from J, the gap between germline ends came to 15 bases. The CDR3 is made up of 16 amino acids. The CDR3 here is CASSRAGNQMNTEAFF. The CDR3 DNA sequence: TGTGCCAGCAGCCGGGCAGGGAATCAGATGAACACTGAAGCTTTCTTT.

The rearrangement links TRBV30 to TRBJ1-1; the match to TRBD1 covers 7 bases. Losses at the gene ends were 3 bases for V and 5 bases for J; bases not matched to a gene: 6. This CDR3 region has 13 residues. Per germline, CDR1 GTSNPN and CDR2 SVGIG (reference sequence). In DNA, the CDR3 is TGTGCCTGGAGCCCGGGACAGCCAACTGAAGCTTTCTTT. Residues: CAWSPGQPTEAFF.

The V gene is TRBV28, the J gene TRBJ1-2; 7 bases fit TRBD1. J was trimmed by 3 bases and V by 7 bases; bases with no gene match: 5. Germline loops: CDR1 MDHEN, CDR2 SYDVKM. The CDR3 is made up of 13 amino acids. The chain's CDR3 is CASTPTGHYGYTF. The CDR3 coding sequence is TGTGCCAGCACCCCGACAGGGCACTATGGCTACACCTTC.

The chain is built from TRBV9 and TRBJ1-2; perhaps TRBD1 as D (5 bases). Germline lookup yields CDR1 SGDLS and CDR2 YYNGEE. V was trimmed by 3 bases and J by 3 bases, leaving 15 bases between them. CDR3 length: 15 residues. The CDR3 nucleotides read TGTGCCAGCAGCGAGACCCCCGGACAACACTATGGCTACACCTTC. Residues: CASSETPGQHYGYTF.

CDR3 sequence (DNA): TGTGCCAGCAGCTTAGTTCTAACAGATACGCAGTATTTT. Protein sequence: CASSLVLTDTQYF. The chain is built from TRBV7-2 and TRBJ2-3; no reliable D call. This CDR3 has 13 amino acids. Trimming removed 1 base from V and 3 bases from J, with 5 bases in between. Germline-derived CDR1 and CDR2 are SGHTA and FQGNSA.

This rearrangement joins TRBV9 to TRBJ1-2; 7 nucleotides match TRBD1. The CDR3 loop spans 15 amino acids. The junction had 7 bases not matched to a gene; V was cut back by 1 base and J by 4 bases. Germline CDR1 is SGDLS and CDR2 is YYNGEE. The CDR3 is CASSVPGGGAYGYTF. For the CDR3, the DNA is TGTGCCAGCAGCGTACCCGGAGGGGGCGCCTATGGCTACACCTTC.

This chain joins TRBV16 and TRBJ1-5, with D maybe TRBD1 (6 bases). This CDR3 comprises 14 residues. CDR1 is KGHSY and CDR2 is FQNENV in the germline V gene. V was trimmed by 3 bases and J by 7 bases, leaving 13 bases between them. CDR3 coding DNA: TGTGCCAGCAGCCAGAGGGGGAGGGGCCAGCCCCAGCATTTT. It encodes CASSQRGRGQPQHF.